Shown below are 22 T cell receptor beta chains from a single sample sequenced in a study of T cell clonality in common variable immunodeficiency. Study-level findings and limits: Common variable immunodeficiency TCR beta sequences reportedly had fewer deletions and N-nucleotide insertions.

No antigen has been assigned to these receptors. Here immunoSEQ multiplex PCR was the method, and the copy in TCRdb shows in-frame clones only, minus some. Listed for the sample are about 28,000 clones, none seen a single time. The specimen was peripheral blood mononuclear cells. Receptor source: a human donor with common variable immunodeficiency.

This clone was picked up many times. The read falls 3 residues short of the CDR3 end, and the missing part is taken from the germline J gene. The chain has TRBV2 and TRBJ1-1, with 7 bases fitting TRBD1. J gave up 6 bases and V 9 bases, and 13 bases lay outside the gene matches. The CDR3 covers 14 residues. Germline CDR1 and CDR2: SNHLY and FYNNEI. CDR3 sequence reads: CARLSDRETAEAFF. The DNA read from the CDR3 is TGTGCCAGATTGAGTGACAGGGAAACTGCTGAA.

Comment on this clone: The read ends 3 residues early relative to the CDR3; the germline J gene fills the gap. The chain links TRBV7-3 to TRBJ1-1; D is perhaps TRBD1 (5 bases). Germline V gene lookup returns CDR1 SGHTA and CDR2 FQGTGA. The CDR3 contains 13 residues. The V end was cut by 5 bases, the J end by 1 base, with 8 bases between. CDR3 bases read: TGTGCCAGCAGCATGACAGCGAACACTGAA. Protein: CASSMTANTE. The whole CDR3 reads CASSMTANTEAFF.

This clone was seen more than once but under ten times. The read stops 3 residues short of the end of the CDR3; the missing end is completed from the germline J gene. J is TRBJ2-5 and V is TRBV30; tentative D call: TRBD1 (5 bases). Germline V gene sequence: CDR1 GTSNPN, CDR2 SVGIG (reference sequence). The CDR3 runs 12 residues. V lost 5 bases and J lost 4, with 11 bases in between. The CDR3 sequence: CAWDQGRETQYF. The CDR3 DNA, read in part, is TGTGCCTGGGATCAGGGTAGAGAGACC.

The CDR3 region is CASSGTFLGGQETQYF. CDR3 DNA, as far as it was read: TGTGCCAGCAGTGGGACCTTCTTGGGGGGGCAAGAGACC. The chain combines TRBV6-2 or TRBV6-3 with TRBJ2-5, with 7 bases matching TRBD2. The read terminates 3 residues before the CDR3 end, so the remaining end is supplied by the germline J gene. The trim removed 5 bases at V and 2 bases at J, leaving 11 bases unmatched. Germline V CDR1 and CDR2: MNHEY, SVGEGT. The CDR3 length is 16 residues.

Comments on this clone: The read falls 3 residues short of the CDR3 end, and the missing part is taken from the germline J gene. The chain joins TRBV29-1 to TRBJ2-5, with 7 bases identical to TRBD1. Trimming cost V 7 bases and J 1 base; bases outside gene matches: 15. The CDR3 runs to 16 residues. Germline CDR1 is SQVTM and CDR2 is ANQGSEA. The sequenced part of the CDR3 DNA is TGCAGCGCGTGGGGCCCCGGGACAGAGGGCCAAGAGACC. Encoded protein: CSAWGPGTEGQET. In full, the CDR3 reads CSAWGPGTEGQETQYF.

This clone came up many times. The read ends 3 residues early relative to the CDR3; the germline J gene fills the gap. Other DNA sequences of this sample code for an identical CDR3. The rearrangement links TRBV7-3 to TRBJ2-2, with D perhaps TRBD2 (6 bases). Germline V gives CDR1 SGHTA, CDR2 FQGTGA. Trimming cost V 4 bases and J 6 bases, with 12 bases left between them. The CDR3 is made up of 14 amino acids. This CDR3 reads CASSSAGGPGELFF. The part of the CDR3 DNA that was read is TGTGCCAGCAGCTCCGCCGGGGGTCCCGGGGAG. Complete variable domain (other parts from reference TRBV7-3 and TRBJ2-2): GAGVSQTPSNKVTEKGKYVELRCDPISGHTALYWYRQSLGQGPEFLIYFQGTGAADDSGLPNDRFFAVRPEGSVSTLKIQRTERGDSAVYLCASSSAGGPGELFFGEGSRLTVL.

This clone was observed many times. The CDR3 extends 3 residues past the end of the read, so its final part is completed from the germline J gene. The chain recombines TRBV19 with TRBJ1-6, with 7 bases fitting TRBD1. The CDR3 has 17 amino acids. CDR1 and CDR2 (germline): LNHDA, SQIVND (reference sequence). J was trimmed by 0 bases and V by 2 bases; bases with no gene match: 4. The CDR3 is CASSITRDSSYNSPLHF. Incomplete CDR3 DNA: TGTGCCAGTAGTATAACCAGGGACAGCTCCTATAATTCACCC.

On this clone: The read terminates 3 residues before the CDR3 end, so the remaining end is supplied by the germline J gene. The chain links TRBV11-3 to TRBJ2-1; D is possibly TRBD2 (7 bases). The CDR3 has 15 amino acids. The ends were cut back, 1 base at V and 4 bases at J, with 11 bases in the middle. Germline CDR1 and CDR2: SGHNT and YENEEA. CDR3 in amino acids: CASSLGAGAYNEQFF. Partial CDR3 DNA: TGTGCCAGCAGCTTAGGGGCGGGGGCTTACAATGAG.

CDR3 bases read: TGTGCCAGCAGCTTAGCGCCAGGGGGCGCCTATGGC. Translation gives CASSLAPGGAYG. The full-length CDR3 reads as CASSLAPGGAYGYTF. The rearrangement joins TRBV7-2 to TRBJ1-2, with 8 positions matching TRBD1. The observed sequence ends 3 residues before the CDR3 terminus, with the missing tail filled in from the germline J gene. The CDR3 sequence is 15 residues long. Germline V gene sequence: CDR1 SGHTA, CDR2 FQGNSA. Trimming removed 0 bases from V and 4 bases from J; junction bases left unmatched: 4.

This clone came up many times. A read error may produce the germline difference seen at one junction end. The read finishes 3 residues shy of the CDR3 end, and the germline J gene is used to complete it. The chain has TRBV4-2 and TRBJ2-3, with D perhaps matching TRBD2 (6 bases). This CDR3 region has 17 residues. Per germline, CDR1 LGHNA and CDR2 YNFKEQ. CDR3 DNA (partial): TGCGCCAGCAGCCAAGATTTGATGGAGGGCCCCACAGATACG. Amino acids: CASSQDLMEGPTDT. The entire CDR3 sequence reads CASSQDLMEGPTDTQYF.

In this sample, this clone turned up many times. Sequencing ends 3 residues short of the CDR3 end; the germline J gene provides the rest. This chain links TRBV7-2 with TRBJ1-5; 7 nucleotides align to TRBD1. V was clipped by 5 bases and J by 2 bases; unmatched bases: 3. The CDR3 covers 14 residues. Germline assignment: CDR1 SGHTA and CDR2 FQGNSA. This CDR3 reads CASSQTGGNQPQHF. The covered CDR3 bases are TGTGCCAGCAGCCAAACAGGGGGCAATCAGCCC.

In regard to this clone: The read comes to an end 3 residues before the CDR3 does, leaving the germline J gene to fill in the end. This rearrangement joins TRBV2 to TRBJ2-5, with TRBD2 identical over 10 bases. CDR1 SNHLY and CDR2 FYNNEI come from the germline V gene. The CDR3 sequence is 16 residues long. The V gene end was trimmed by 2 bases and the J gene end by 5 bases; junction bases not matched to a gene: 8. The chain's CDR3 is CASSELSGGAGETQYF. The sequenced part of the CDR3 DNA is TGTGCCAGCAGTGAATTGAGCGGGGGGGCGGGGGAGACC.

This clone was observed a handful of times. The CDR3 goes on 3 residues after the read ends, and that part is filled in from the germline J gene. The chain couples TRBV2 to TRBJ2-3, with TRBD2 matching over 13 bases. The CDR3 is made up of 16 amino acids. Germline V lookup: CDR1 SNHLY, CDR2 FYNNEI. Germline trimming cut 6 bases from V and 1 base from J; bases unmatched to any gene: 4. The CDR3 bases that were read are TGTGCCAGCAGCGGAGGGACTAGCGGGGGCACAGATACG. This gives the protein CASSGGTSGGTDT. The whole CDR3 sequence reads CASSGGTSGGTDTQYF.

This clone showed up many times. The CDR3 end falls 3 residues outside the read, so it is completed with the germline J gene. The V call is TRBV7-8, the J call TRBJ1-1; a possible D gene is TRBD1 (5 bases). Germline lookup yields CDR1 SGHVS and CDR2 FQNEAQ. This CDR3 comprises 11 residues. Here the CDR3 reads CASSLVGVAFF. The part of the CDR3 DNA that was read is TGTGCCAGCAGCTTAGTAGGGGTG.

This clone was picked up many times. The covered CDR3 bases are TGTGCCAGCAGTGATTATAGCGGGGGGGCAGAGACC. It is translated as CASSDYSGGAET. The CDR3, in full, reads CASSDYSGGAETQYF. This rearrangement joins TRBV6-1 to TRBJ2-5; TRBD2 matches at 11 bases. The read ends 3 residues early relative to the CDR3; the germline J gene fills the gap. The V gene's germline CDR1 is MNHNS and CDR2 SASEGT. The CDR3 contains 15 residues. V shed 3 bases, J shed 4 bases, and the junction held 4 bases outside the gene matches.

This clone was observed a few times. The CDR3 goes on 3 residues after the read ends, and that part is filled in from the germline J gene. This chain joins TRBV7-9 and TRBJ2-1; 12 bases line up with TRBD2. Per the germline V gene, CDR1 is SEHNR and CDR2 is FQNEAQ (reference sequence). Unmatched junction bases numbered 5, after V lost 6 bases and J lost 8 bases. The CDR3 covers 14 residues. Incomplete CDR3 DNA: TGTGCCAGCAGGCTAGCGGGGGGGCCCTATGAG. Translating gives CASRLAGGPYE. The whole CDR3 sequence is CASRLAGGPYEQFF.

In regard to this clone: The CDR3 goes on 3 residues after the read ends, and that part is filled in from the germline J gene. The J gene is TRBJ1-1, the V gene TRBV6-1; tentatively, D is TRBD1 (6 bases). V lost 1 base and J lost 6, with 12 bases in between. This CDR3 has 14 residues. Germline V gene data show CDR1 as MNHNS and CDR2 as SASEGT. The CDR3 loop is CASSEVWGQAEAFF. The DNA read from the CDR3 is TGTGCCAGCAGTGAAGTTTGGGGGCAGGCTGAA.

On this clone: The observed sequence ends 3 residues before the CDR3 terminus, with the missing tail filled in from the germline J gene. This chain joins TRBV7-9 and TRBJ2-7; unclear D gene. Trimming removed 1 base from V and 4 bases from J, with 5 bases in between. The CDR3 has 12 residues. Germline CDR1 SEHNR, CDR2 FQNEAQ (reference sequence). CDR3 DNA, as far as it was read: TGTGCCAGCAGCTTAGGGGCTTACGAG. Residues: CASSLGAYE. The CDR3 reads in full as CASSLGAYEQYF.

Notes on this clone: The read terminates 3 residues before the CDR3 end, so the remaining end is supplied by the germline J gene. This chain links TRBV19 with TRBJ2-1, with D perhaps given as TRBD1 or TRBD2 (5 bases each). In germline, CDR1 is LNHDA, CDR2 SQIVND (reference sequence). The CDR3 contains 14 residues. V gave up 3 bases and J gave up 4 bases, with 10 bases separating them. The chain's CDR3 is CASSIQGEYNEQFF. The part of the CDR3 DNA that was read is TGTGCCAGTAGTATCCAGGGAGAATACAATGAG.

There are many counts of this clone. CDR3 region: CSAAGANQPQHF. The part of the CDR3 DNA that was read is TGCAGTGCGGCAGGGGCAAATCAGCCC. The chain combines TRBV20-1 with TRBJ1-5; possibly TRBD1 for D (6 bases). Read sequence stops 3 residues before the CDR3 end, and the germline J gene provides the missing end. The germline gives CDR1 DFQATT, CDR2 SNEGSKA (reference sequence). Between the trimmed V and J ends, which lost 6 bases and 4 bases, there was a span of 10 bases. The CDR3 consists of 12 residues.

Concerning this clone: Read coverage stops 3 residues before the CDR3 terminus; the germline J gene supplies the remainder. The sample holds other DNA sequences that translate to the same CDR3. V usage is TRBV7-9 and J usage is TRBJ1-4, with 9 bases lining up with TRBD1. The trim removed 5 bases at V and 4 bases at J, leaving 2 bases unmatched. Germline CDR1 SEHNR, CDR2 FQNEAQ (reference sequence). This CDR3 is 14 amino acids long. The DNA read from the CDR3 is TGTGCCAGCAGCAACAGGGGGCTTAATGAAAAA. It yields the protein CASSNRGLNEK. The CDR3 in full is CASSNRGLNEKLFF.

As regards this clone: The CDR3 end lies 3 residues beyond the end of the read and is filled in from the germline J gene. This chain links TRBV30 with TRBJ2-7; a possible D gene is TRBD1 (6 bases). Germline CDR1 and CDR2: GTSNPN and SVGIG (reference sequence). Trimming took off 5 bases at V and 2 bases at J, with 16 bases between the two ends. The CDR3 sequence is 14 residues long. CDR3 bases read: TGTGCCTGGGTTCCGGACAGAGAAACCTACGAG. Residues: CAWVPDRETYE. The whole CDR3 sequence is CAWVPDRETYEQYF.